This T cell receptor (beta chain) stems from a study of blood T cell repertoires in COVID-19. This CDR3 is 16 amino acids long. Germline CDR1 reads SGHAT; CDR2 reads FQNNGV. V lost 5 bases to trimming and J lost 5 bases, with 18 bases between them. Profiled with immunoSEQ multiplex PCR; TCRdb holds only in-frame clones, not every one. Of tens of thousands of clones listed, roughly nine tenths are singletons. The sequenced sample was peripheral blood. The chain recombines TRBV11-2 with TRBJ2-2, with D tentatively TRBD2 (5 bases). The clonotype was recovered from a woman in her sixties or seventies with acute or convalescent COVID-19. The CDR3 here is CASSRSTHRGTGELFF. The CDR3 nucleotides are TGTGCCAGCAGCCGATCGACACACCGAGGGACCGGGGAGCTGTTTTTT.